A selection of T cell receptor beta chains follows, all from one sample in a study of blood T cells in healthy people across ages. One entry per CDR3 protein results from TCRdb running MiXCR on the 5' RACE reads. The profile shows about a million distinct CDR3 sequences, about 48% of them singletons. The specimen was blood. The source of these receptors is a man younger than 45 in good health. CDR3s leave out the opening cysteine and the closing phenylalanine or tryptophan. Each record gives: D gene, V gene, J gene, CDR3 protein. The D gene is left open where the match is weak.

NA	TRBV9	TRBJ1-2	ASSVFRDNNYGYT
NA	TRBV7-2	TRBJ2-3	ASSRKDTQY
TRBD2	TRBV20-1	TRBJ2-1	SADRGSGGNEQF
TRBD2	TRBV5-1	TRBJ2-7	ASSSAPGLAGEQY
TRBD1	TRBV25-1	TRBJ2-2	ASSKTGYTGELF
NA	TRBV12-3/TRBV12-4	TRBJ1-1	ASSAPGQAF
NA	TRBV21-1	TRBJ1-6	ASSNQAGKNSPLH
NA	TRBV5-6	TRBJ1-2	ASSFGTGYGYT
NA	TRBV20-1	TRBJ2-5	SAKAPVGAGIAETQY
TRBD2	TRBV28	TRBJ2-5	ATSLAGAQETQY
TRBD1	TRBV28	TRBJ1-2	ASSFDRGGGYT
NA	TRBV7-9	TRBJ1-2	ASSPEIANYGYT
NA	TRBV7-6	TRBJ2-5	ASSLTTDLGETQY
NA	TRBV9	TRBJ2-5	ASTGDEETQY
TRBD1	TRBV10-3	TRBJ2-5	AILQQGAGEQY
NA	TRBV5-5	NA	ASSVQDYEQY
TRBD1	TRBV20-1	TRBJ1-5	SAPDRGVNQPQH
NA	TRBV10-3	TRBJ2-7	AISFGQSLSYEQY
NA	TRBV27	TRBJ1-2	ASSQQGLFMGYT
TRBD2	TRBV28	TRBJ2-5	ASTSQRGFQETQY
TRBD2	TRBV28	TRBJ2-7	ASSLYPSGVPYEQY
TRBD2	TRBV7-3	TRBJ2-3	ASSEGLATPSTDTQY
NA	TRBV6-2/TRBV6-3	TRBJ2-7	APPCRPEGASSYEQY
TRBD1	TRBV6-2/TRBV6-3	TRBJ2-7	ASSYPGQENYEQY
TRBD2	TRBV6-4	TRBJ2-5	ASSPSGGAAETQY
TRBD1	TRBV6-6	TRBJ1-5	ASTLTGGQPQH
TRBD1	TRBV29-1	TRBJ2-7	SVDSGTESYEQY
NA	TRBV6-5	TRBJ2-5	ASSYNGAPRETQY
TRBD2	TRBV15	TRBJ2-1	ATGGLAPSYNEQF
NA	TRBV4-3	TRBJ2-3	ASSQVGTVDTDTQY
TRBD1	TRBV27	TRBJ1-6	ASSPGGSSYNSPLH
NA	TRBV28	TRBJ1-4	ASISGATGGEKLF
TRBD2	TRBV7-2	TRBJ2-1	ASSLPGGYNEQF
NA	TRBV20-1	TRBJ2-5	SPITETQY
NA	TRBV7-2	TRBJ1-5	ASSLSRAQAGSNQPQH
NA	TRBV12-3/TRBV12-4	TRBJ1-4	ASSLDRVGEKLF
TRBD1	TRBV28	TRBJ2-7	ASRSTGASYEQY
TRBD1	TRBV9	TRBJ1-5	ASSATGEVQPQH
TRBD2	TRBV9	TRBJ2-5	ASQSGGALTETQY
NA	TRBV9	TRBJ2-7	ASSVGTDPKVSYEQY
NA	TRBV20-1	TRBJ2-7	SARPPPSNYEQY
NA	TRBV28	TRBJ2-2	ASSLWGGRDTGELF